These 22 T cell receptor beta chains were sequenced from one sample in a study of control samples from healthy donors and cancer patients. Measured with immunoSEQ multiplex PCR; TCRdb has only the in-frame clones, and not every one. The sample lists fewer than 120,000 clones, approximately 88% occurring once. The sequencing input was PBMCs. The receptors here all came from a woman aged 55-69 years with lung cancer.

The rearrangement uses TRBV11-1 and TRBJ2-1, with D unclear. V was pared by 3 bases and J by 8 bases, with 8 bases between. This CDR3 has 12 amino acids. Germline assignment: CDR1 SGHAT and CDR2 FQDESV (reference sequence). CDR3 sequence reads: CASSFDGYEQFF. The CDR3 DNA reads TGTGCCAGCAGCTTTGACGGCTATGAGCAGTTCTTC.

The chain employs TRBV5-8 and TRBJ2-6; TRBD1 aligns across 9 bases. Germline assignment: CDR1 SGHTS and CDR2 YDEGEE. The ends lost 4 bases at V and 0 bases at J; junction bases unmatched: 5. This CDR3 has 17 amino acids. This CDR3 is CASSAGQGYSGANVLTF. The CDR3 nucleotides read TGTGCCAGCAGCGCTGGACAGGGGTACTCTGGGGCCAACGTCCTGACTTTC.

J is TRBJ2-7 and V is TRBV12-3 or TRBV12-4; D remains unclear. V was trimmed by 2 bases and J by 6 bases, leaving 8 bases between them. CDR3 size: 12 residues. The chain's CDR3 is CASSLLRSEQYF. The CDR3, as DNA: TGTGCCAGCAGTTTACTCCGGAGCGAGCAGTACTTC.

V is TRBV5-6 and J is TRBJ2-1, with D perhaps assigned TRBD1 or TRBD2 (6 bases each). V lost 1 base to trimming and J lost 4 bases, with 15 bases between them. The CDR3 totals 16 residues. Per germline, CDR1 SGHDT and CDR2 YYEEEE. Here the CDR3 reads CASSLYTGAAYNEQFF. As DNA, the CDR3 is TGTGCCAGCAGCTTGTACACGGGGGCGGCATACAATGAGCAGTTCTTC. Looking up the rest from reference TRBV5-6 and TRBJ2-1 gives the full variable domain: DAGVTQSPTHLIKTRGQQVTLRCSPKSGHDTVSWYQQALGQGPQFIFQYYEEEERQRGNFPDRFSGHQFPNYSSELNVNALLLGDSALYLCASSLYTGAAYNEQFFGPGTRLTVL.

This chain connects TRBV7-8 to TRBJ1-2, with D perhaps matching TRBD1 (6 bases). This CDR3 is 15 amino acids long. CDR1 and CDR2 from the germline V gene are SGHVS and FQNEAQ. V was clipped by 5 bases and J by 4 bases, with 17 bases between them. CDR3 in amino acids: CASSPGQTSSYGYTF. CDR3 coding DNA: TGTGCCAGCAGCCCAGGACAGACTTCTAGCTATGGCTACACCTTC.

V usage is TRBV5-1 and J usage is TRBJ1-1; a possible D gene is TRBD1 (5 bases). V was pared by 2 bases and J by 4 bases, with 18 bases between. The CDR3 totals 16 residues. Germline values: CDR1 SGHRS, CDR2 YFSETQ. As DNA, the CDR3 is TGCGCCAGCAGCTTTGAAGGGGAGGCGGACGGCACTGAAGCTTTCTTT. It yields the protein CASSFEGEADGTEAFF.

CDR3 coding DNA: TGCGCCAGCAGCCAAGATCAGGGGGTTAATGAAAAACTGTTTTTT. This gives the protein CASSQDQGVNEKLFF. The chain couples TRBV4-1 to TRBJ1-4; 7 nucleotides align to TRBD1. The CDR3 extends over 15 amino acids. V shed 0 bases, J shed 4 bases, and the junction held 2 bases outside the gene matches. Germline V CDR1 and CDR2: MGHRA, YSYEKL.

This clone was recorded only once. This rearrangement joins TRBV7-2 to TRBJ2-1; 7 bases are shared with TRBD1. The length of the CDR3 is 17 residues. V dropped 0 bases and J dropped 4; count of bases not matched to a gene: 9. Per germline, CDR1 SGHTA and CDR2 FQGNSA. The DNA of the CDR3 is TGTGCCAGCAGCTTAGCCTCGGGCAGGGGGTTATACAATGAGCAGTTCTTC. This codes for CASSLASGRGLYNEQFF. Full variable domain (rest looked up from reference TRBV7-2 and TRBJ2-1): GAGVSQSPSNKVTEKGKDVELRCDPISGHTALYWYRQSLGQGLEFLIYFQGNSAPDKSGLPSDRFSAERTGGSVSTLTIQRTQQEDSAVYLCASSLASGRGLYNEQFFGPGTRLTVL.

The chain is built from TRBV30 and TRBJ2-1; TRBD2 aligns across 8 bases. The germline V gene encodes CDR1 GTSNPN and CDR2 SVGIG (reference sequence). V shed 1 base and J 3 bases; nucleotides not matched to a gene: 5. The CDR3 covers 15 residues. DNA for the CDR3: TGTGCCTGGAGTGCAGGGCTAGCGGGCTACAATGAGCAGTTCTTC. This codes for CAWSAGLAGYNEQFF.

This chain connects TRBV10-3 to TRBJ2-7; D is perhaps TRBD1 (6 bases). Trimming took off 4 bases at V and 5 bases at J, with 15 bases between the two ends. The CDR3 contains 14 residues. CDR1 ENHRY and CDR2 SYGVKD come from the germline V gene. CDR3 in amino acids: CAISGYRVTDEQYF. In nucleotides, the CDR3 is TGTGCCATCAGTGGCTACAGGGTAACCGACGAGCAGTACTTC.

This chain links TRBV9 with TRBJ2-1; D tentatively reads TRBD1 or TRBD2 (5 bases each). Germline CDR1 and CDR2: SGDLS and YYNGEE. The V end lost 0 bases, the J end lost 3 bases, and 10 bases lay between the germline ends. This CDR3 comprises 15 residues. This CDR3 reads CASSVDGAVYNEQFF. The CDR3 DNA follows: TGTGCCAGCAGCGTAGACGGGGCAGTCTACAATGAGCAGTTCTTC. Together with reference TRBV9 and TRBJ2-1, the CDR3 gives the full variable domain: DSGVTQTPKHLITATGQRVTLRCSPRSGDLSVYWYQQSLDQGLQFLIQYYNGEERAKGNILERFSAQQFPDLHSELNLSSLELGDSALYFCASSVDGAVYNEQFFGPGTRLTVL.

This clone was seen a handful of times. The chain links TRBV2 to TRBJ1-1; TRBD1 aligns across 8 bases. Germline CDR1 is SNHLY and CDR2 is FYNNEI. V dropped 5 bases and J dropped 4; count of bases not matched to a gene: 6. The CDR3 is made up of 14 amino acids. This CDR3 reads CASSRQGRITEAFF. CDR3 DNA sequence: TGTGCCAGCAGTAGACAGGGGAGAATCACTGAAGCTTTCTTT.

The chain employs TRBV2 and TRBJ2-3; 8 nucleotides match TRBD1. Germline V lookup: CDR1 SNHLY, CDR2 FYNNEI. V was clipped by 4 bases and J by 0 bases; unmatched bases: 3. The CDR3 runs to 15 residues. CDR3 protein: CASSGPGGSTDTQYF. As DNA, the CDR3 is TGTGCCAGCAGTGGACCAGGGGGCAGCACAGATACGCAGTATTTT.

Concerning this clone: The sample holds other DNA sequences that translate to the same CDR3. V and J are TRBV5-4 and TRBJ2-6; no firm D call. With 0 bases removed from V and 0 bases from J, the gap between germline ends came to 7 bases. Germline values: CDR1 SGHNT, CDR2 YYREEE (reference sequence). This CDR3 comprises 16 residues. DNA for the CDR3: TGTGCCAGCAGCTTGGGGCTGGACTCTGGGGCCAACGTCCTGACTTTC. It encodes CASSLGLDSGANVLTF.

For the CDR3, the DNA is TGCGCCAGCAGCTTGGTTTCAGGGCCGGCGTCTGGCTACACCTTC. Amino acids: CASSLVSGPASGYTF. The rearrangement uses TRBV5-1 and TRBJ1-2; possibly TRBD1 for D (5 bases). This CDR3 region has 15 residues. V was clipped by 0 bases and J by 7 bases, with 16 bases between them. Germline V CDR1 and CDR2: SGHRS, YFSETQ. The full variable domain, rest sourced from reference TRBV5-1 and TRBJ1-2, is KAGVTQTPRYLIKTRGQQVTLSCSPISGHRSVSWYQQTPGQGLQFLFEYFSETQRNKGNFPGRFSGRQFSNSRSEMNVSTLELGDSALYLCASSLVSGPASGYTFGSGTRLTVV.

CDR3: CASSAKSRGETQYF. DNA for the CDR3: TGTGCCAGCAGTGCTAAAAGCCGGGGGGAGACCCAGTACTTC. The chain couples TRBV7-9 to TRBJ2-5; D might be TRBD2 (6 bases). CDR1 and CDR2 (germline): SEHNR, FQNEAQ (reference sequence). CDR3 length equals 14 residues. V was pared by 6 bases and J by 5 bases, with 16 bases between.

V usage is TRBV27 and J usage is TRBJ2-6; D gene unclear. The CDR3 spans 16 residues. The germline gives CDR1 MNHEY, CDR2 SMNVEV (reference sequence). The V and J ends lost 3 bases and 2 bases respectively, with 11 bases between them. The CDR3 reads CASSLLNGAGANVLTF. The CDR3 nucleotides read TGTGCCAGCAGTTTGTTGAATGGGGCTGGGGCCAACGTCCTGACTTTC.

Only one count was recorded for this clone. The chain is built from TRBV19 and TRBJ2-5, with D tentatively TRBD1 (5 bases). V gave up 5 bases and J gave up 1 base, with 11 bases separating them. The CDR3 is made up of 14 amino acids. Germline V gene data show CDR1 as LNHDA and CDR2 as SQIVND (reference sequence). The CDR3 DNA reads TGTGCCAGTAGTCAGGGAAGCCGCCAAGAGACCCAGTACTTC. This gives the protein CASSQGSRQETQYF.

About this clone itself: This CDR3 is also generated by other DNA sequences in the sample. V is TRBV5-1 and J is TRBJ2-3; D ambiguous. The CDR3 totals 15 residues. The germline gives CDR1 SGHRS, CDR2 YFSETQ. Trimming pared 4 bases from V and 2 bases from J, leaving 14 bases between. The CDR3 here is CASSPVGRTTDTQYF. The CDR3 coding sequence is TGCGCCAGCAGCCCCGTTGGGCGGACCACAGATACGCAGTATTTT. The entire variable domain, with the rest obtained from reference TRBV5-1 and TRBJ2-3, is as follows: KAGVTQTPRYLIKTRGQQVTLSCSPISGHRSVSWYQQTPGQGLQFLFEYFSETQRNKGNFPGRFSGRQFSNSRSEMNVSTLELGDSALYLCASSPVGRTTDTQYFGPGTRLTVL.

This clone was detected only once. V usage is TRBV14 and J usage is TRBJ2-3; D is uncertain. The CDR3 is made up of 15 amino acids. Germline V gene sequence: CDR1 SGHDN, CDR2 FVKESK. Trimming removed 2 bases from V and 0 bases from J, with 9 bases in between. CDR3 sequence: CASSQKRVSTDTQYF. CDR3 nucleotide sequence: TGTGCCAGCAGCCAAAAACGGGTTAGCACAGATACGCAGTATTTT.

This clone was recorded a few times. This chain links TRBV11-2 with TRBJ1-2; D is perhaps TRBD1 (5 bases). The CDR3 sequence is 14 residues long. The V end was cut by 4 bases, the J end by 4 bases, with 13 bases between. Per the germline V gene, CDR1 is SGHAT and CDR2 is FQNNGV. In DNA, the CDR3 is TGTGCCAGCAGCTCCCAGGGAGTTGGCTATGGCTACACCTTC. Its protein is CASSSQGVGYGYTF.

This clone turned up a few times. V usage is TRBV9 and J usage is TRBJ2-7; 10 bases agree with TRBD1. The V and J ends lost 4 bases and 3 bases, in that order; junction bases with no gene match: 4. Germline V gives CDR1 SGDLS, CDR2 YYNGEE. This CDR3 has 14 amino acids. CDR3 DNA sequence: TGTGCCAGCAGCCAGCGGACAGGGGGCTACGAGCAGTACTTC. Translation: CASSQRTGGYEQYF.